This passage covers 26 T cell receptor beta chains from one sample sequenced in a study of stem cell transplantation in POMP-related autoinflammatory disease. Data came from immunoSEQ multiplex PCR; TCRdb stores just in-frame clones and leaves some out. The sample lists over 60,000 clones, approximately 91% seen once, with about 0.66% in the top ten. The sample consisted of CD4+ T cells from PBMCs, taken after stem cell transplantation. The receptors were sampled from a human patient with POMP-related autoinflammation and immune dysregulation (PRAID). Some of the T cells may derive from the graft donor.

This clone is classed as medium-sized (0.01 to 0.1%). The chain combines TRBV18 with TRBJ1-6; a possible D gene is TRBD1 (5 bases). This CDR3 is built from 17 residues. Germline V gives CDR1 KGHSH, CDR2 LQKENI. The V and J ends lost 3 bases and 0 bases respectively, with 12 bases between them. CDR3 in amino acids: CASSPTTVSSYNSPLHF. The CDR3, as DNA: TGTGCCAGCTCACCCACGACAGTAAGCTCCTATAATTCACCCCTCCACTTT. Variable domain in full (rest from reference TRBV18 and TRBJ1-6): NAGVMQNPRHLVRRRGQEARLRCSPMKGHSHVYWYRQLPEEGLKFMVYLQKENIIDESGMPKERFSAEFPKEGPSILRIQQVVRGDSAAYFCASSPTTVSSYNSPLHFGNGTRLTVT.

Remarks on this clone: At one of its ends the junction is not consistent with the germline gene, which may arise from a read error. The V call is TRBV7-3, the J call TRBJ2-1; 10 bases fit TRBD2. The CDR3 totals 16 residues. Per germline, CDR1 SGHTA and CDR2 FQGTGA. CDR3 DNA: TGTGCCAGCAGCATAACAGGGACTAGCGAGGCTGGGGAGCAGTTCTTC. Translated: CASSITGTSEAGEQFF. Variable domain in full (rest from reference TRBV7-3 and TRBJ2-1): GAGVSQTPSNKVTEKGKYVELRCDPISGHTALYWYRQSLGQGPEFLIYFQGTGAADDSGLPNDRFFAVRPEGSVSTLKIQRTERGDSAVYLCASSITGTSEAGEQFFGPGTRLTVL.

The rearrangement joins TRBV7-9 to TRBJ1-1; TRBD1 is a possible D gene (5 bases). V was clipped by 1 base and J by 1 base, with 7 bases between them. CDR1 is SEHNR and CDR2 is FQNEAQ in the germline V gene (reference sequence). The CDR3 is 14 amino acids. CDR3 nucleotides: TGTGCCAGCAGCTTAGGCAGGGCGAACACTGAAGCTTTCTTT. It translates to CASSLGRANTEAFF. Full variable domain (rest looked up from reference TRBV7-9 and TRBJ1-1): DTGVSQNPRHKITKRGQNVTFRCDPISEHNRLYWYRQTLGQGPEFLTYFQNEAQLEKSRLLSDRFSAERPKGSFSTLEIQRTEQGDSAMYLCASSLGRANTEAFFGQGTRLTVV.

The chain uses TRBV4-1 and TRBJ2-5; D might be TRBD1 (5 bases). The CDR3 has 14 amino acids. Germline values: CDR1 MGHRA, CDR2 YSYEKL. The germline V and J ends were trimmed by 1 base and 3 bases, with 9 bases remaining between them. CDR3 nucleotide sequence: TGCGCCAGCAGCCAAGCTAGGGGCGAAGAGACCCAGTACTTC. Its translation is CASSQARGEETQYF.

The chain employs TRBV18 and TRBJ2-1; D call uncertain. The germline V and J ends were trimmed by 1 base and 5 bases, with 9 bases remaining between them. The CDR3 totals 14 residues. The germline gives CDR1 KGHSH, CDR2 LQKENI. CDR3 DNA: TGTGCCAGCTCACCACTAGCAGCTAACAATGAGCAGTTCTTC. This translates into CASSPLAANNEQFF.

This clone was seen just once. The V gene is TRBV7-9, the J gene TRBJ2-7; the D gene is possibly TRBD1 (5 bases). CDR3 size: 12 residues. Germline CDR1 reads SEHNR; CDR2 reads FQNEAQ (reference sequence). Deletions cut 5 bases from V and 5 bases from J, with 10 bases between. In DNA, the CDR3 is TGTGCCAGCAGCCGAAAGGGGAACGAGCAGTACGTC. Encoded protein: CASSRKGNEQYV.

Comments on this clone: Its ends do not fully match the called genes, so a read error is possible. The chain combines TRBV5-7 with TRBJ2-1; no clear D. TRBV5-7 is marked as an open reading frame, function uncertain. The CDR3 extends over 13 amino acids. Here the CDR3 reads CVSSLYPYNEQFF. CDR3 sequence (DNA): TGTGTCAGCAGCTTGTACCCGTACAATGAGCAGTTCTTC.

The chain joins TRBV5-1 to TRBJ1-1, with D maybe TRBD1 (5 bases). V was pared by 2 bases and J by 11 bases, with 22 bases between. The CDR3 totals 15 residues. Germline CDR1 and CDR2: SGHRS and YFSETQ. The CDR3 loop is CASSFRTGPNFEAFF. In DNA form, the CDR3 reads TGCGCCAGCAGCTTCAGAACGGGGCCCAATTTTGAGGCTTTCTTT.

This clone is medium-sized within its sample. The chain links TRBV2 to TRBJ1-5, with D tentatively TRBD1 (6 bases). CDR3 length equals 17 residues. V was clipped by 1 base and J by 6 bases, with 19 bases between them. Germline loops: CDR1 SNHLY, CDR2 FYNNEI. The CDR3 nucleotides read TGTGCCAGCAGTGAAGGGGGGGCACAGAGGAGGCTTCAGCCCCAGCATTTT. Residues: CASSEGGAQRRLQPQHF.

Points on this clone: A read error may produce the germline difference seen at one junction end. Other DNA variants within this sample encode the same CDR3. The chain links TRBV6-5 to TRBJ1-6; TRBD1 matches 11 bases. The CDR3 covers 14 residues. Germline V gives CDR1 MNHEY, CDR2 SVGAGI. In nucleotides, the CDR3 is TGTGCCAGCAGAGGGACAGGGGGGAATTCGCCCCTCCACTTT. Translated: CASRGTGGNSPLHF.

The J gene is TRBJ1-2, the V gene TRBV20-1; TRBD1 is a possible D gene (6 bases). Trimming took off 7 bases at V and 8 bases at J, with 14 bases between the two ends. This CDR3 comprises 11 residues. Germline V gives CDR1 DFQATT, CDR2 SNEGSKA (reference sequence). The CDR3 DNA sequence: TGCAGTGGGTTTGGGACATACGGCTACACCTTC. Amino acid sequence: CSGFGTYGYTF.

Here the CDR3 reads CASSRQINYGYTF. The CDR3 DNA is TGTGCCAGCAGTCGACAGATTAACTATGGCTACACCTTC. V and J are TRBV28 and TRBJ1-2; possible D gene TRBD1, 5 bases. This CDR3 has 13 amino acids. Germline assignment: CDR1 MDHEN and CDR2 SYDVKM. V gave up 5 bases and J gave up 1 base, with 8 bases separating them.

The rearrangement uses TRBV15 and TRBJ2-1, with D tentatively TRBD2 (6 bases). Germline CDR1 reads LNHNV; CDR2 reads YYDKDF (reference sequence). The CDR3 runs 14 residues. The germline V and J ends were trimmed by 4 bases and 8 bases, with 15 bases remaining between them. The CDR3 loop is CATSTSAKGDEQFF. As DNA, the CDR3 is TGTGCCACCAGCACTAGCGCAAAAGGAGATGAGCAGTTCTTC.

This sequence joins TRBV29-1 and TRBJ1-1; D gene unclear. CDR3 length: 15 residues. Trimming took off 4 bases at V and 4 bases at J, with 19 bases between the two ends. CDR1 is SQVTM and CDR2 is ANQGSEA in the germline V gene. CDR3 nucleotide sequence: TGCAGCGTTGCTCCCGGGAGCCTCGCTTCCACTGAAGCTTTCTTT. This sequence encodes CSVAPGSLASTEAFF.

J is TRBJ1-5 and V is TRBV12-3 or TRBV12-4; no clear D. V shed 7 bases and J shed 5 bases, with 9 bases lying between them. The CDR3 totals 12 residues. CDR3 residues: CASTAAYQPQHF. CDR3 DNA: TGTGCCAGCACGGCCGCTTATCAGCCCCAGCATTTT.

This clone was recorded only once. The chain links TRBV18 to TRBJ2-5; D uncertain. Germline CDR1 is KGHSH and CDR2 is LQKENI. V lost 0 bases and J 3 bases, leaving 8 bases between the germline ends. The CDR3 is 14 residues long. The CDR3, as DNA: TGTGCCAGCTCACCACCGGCAGGCGAAGAGACCCAGTACTTC. This codes for CASSPPAGEETQYF.

The CDR3 DNA is TGTGCCAGCAGTTCGGGGCGAAATTCACCCCTCCACTTT. Protein sequence: CASSSGRNSPLHF. The V gene is TRBV6-1, the J gene TRBJ1-6; possibly TRBD1 for D (5 bases). The CDR3 has 13 residues. Germline-derived CDR1 and CDR2 are MNHNS and SASEGT. The V end lost 5 bases, the J end lost 7 bases, and 9 bases lay between the germline ends.

This chain uses TRBV11-2 with TRBJ1-2, with D uncertain. V lost 4 bases and J lost 4, with 19 bases in between. The CDR3 is 16 amino acids. Germline loops: CDR1 SGHAT, CDR2 FQNNGV. The CDR3 nucleotides read TGTGCCAGCAGCTCACTGCGGGTAAAGCCATTCTATGGCTACACCTTC. As protein: CASSSLRVKPFYGYTF.

V usage is TRBV5-1 and J usage is TRBJ2-2; 8 positions agree with TRBD1. Per the germline V gene, CDR1 is SGHRS and CDR2 is YFSETQ. The CDR3 covers 15 residues. Germline trimming cut 4 bases from V and 4 bases from J; bases unmatched to any gene: 6. The CDR3 nucleotides are TGCGCCAGCAGCAAGGACAGGGTTGGCACCGGGGAGCTGTTTTTT. Its translation: CASSKDRVGTGELFF.

This chain connects TRBV3-1 (or the pseudogene TRBV3-2) to TRBJ2-3; D unresolved. This CDR3 contains 15 residues. The V gene's germline CDR1 is LGHDT and CDR2 YNNKEL (reference sequence). V shed 1 base and J shed 2 bases, with 10 bases lying between them. In DNA, the CDR3 is TGTGCCAGCAGCCAAGGGACCGGATACACAGATACGCAGTATTTT. Its translation: CASSQGTGYTDTQYF.

The chain links TRBV28 to TRBJ1-6, with 7 bases identical to TRBD1. This CDR3 contains 18 residues. V was pared by 6 bases and J by 7 bases, with 18 bases of the junction left unmatched. From germline, CDR1 is MDHEN and CDR2 SYDVKM. The CDR3 nucleotides read TGTGCCAGCAGCCCCTCCGGGACAGCTGGTCCCTTAAATTCACCCCTCCACTTT. It yields the protein CASSPSGTAGPLNSPLHF.

V and J are TRBV10-2 and TRBJ2-3; D remains unclear. This CDR3 is built from 11 residues. V shed 3 bases and J shed 2 bases, with 0 bases lying between them. Germline V gives CDR1 WSHSY, CDR2 SAAADI. The CDR3 sequence is CASSDTDTQYF. CDR3 in DNA: TGCGCCAGCAGTGACACAGATACGCAGTATTTT.

This rearrangement joins TRBV4-1 to TRBJ1-2; 10 nucleotides agree with TRBD1. This CDR3 comprises 16 residues. Germline V lookup: CDR1 MGHRA, CDR2 YSYEKL. Unmatched junction bases numbered 2, after V lost 1 base and J lost 0 bases. The CDR3 here is CASSQAGTGANYGYTF. The CDR3 DNA reads TGCGCCAGCAGCCAAGCCGGGACAGGGGCTAACTATGGCTACACCTTC.

The chain carries TRBV9 and TRBJ1-1; a possible D gene is TRBD1 (6 bases). V was cut by 4 bases and J by 5 bases, with 12 bases left in between. Germline values: CDR1 SGDLS, CDR2 YYNGEE. The CDR3 sequence is 13 residues long. The CDR3 DNA reads TGTGCCAGCAGCCCACAGGGAGGTACTGAAGCTTTCTTT. As protein: CASSPQGGTEAFF.

The chain links TRBV9 to TRBJ1-5; 8 nucleotides line up with TRBD1. Germline V gene sequence: CDR1 SGDLS, CDR2 YYNGEE. This CDR3 comprises 15 residues. With V trimmed by 4 bases and J by 7 bases, 10 bases remained unmatched. The CDR3 DNA reads as TGTGCCAGCAGCCCCCAGGGAGACAGGGGCCAGCCCCAGCATTTT. This translates into CASSPQGDRGQPQHF.

The gene calls are TRBV30 and TRBJ2-2, with a weak D call TRBD1 (5 bases). CDR1 GTSNPN and CDR2 SVGIG come from the germline V gene (reference sequence). The CDR3 contains 12 residues. The germline V and J ends were trimmed by 8 bases and 5 bases, with 12 bases remaining between them. CDR3 DNA: TGTGCCGGACACAGGAAGACCGGGGAGCTGTTTTTT. Amino acid sequence: CAGHRKTGELFF.